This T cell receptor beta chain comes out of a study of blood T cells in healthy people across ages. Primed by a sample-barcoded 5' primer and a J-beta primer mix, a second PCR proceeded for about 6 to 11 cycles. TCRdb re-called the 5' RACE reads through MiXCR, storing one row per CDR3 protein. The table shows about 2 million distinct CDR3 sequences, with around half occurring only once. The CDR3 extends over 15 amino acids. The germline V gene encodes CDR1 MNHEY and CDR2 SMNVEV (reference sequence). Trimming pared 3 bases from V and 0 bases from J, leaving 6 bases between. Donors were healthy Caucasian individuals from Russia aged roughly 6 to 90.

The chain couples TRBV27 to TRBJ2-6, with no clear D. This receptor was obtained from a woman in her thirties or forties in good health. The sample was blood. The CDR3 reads CASSFHNSGANVLTF. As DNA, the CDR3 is TGTGCCAGCAGTTTTCACAACTCTGGGGCCAACGTCCTGACTTTC.